This T cell receptor (beta chain) was identified during a study of T cell repertoires in cytomegalovirus infection. Study-level background: As its CMV epitopes, the study selected recently identified HLA-C-restricted and well-studied HLA-B-restricted targets. An indication of both CMV infection and matching HLA type came from public TCR beta signatures.

V shed 5 bases, J shed 6 bases, and the junction held 8 bases outside the gene matches. Looked up from germline, CDR1 is MNHEY and CDR2 is SMNVEV (reference sequence). The CDR3 length is 15 residues. Worth noting for this clonotype: What it binds is unknown.

TCRdb ran MiXCR on the reads and lists one entry per CDR3 protein. The table lists 110,000 to 150,000 distinct CDR3 sequences, over 25% of them singletons. Study conclusions and caveats: Cumulative public TCR beta family frequency identified CMV carriers with the relevant HLA.

The receptor was derived from a human donor in good health (CMV status not recorded). Some clones in this sample may be carry-over from other donors' samples. This sample comprised CD8+ T cells from cultured PBMCs, obtained from culture after CMV antigen stimulation. V usage is TRBV27 and J usage is TRBJ2-1, with TRBD1 matching over 9 bases. The CDR3 sequence is CASSTGTGMVNEQFF. The DNA of the CDR3 is TGTGCCAGCAGTACGGGGACAGGGATGGTCAATGAGCAGTTCTTC.